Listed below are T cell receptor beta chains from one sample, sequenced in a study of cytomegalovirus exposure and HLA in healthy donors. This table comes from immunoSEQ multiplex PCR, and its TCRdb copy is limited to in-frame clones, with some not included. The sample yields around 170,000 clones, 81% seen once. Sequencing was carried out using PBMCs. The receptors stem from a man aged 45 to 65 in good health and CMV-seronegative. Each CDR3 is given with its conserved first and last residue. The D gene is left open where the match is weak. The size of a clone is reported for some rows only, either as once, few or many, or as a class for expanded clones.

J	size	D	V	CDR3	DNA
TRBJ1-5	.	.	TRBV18	CASSPDIDQPQHF	TGTGCCAGCTCACCAGACATCGATCAGCCCCAGCATTTT
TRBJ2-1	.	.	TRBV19	CASTLDSSYNEQFF	TGTGCCAGTACTTTAGACTCCTCCTACAATGAGCAGTTCTTC
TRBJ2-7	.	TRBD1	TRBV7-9	CASSPLDRVEQYF	TGTGCCAGCAGTCCACTTGACAGGGTGGAACAGTACTTC
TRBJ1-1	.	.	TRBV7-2	CASSSGPRDTEAFF	TGTGCCAGCAGCTCCGGGCCGAGGGACACTGAAGCTTTCTTT
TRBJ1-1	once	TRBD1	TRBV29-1	CSVLTGLNTEAFF	TGCAGCGTACTGACAGGGTTGAACACTGAAGCTTTCTTT
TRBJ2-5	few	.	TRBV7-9	CASSAGRETQYF	TGTGCCAGCAGCGCAGGGCGGGAGACCCAGTACTTC
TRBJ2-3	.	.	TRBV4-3	CASSQEPLYYTQYF	TGCGCCAGCAGCCAAGAGCCACTGTATTATACGCAGTATTTT
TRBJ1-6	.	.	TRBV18	CASSLTVLNSPLHF	TGTGCCAGCTCACTGACAGTTCTTAATTCACCCCTCCACTTT
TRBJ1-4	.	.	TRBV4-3	CASSQDGNREKLFF	TGCGCCAGCAGCCAAGATGGAAACAGGGAAAAACTGTTTTTT
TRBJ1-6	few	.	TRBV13	CASSLGGPQGWSPLHF	TGTGCCAGCAGCTTAGGGGGCCCACAGGGTTGGTCACCCCTCCACTTT
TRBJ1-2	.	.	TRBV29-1	CSVEERRDTRGRHGYTF	TGCAGCGTTGAAGAACGTAGAGACACCCGGGGAAGACATGGCTACACCTTC
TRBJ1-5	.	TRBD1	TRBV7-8	CASSSPRDRGDSNQPQHF	TGTGCCAGCAGCTCCCCTAGGGACAGGGGGGATAGCAATCAGCCCCAGCATTTT
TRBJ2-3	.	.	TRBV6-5	CASSYGAGSTDTQYF	TGTGCCAGCAGTTACGGGGCAGGTAGCACAGATACGCAGTATTTT
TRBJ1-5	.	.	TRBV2	CASSRSTGRDQPQHF	TGTGCCAGCAGCCGATCGACAGGAAGGGATCAGCCCCAGCATTTT
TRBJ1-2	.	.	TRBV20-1	CSGFSSGYTF	TGCAGTGGGTTTTCGAGTGGCTACACCTTC
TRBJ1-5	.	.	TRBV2	CASSAQGTGNQPQHF	TGTGCCAGCAGCGCACAGGGTACAGGCAATCAGCCCCAGCATTTT
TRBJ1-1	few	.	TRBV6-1	CASSEGQYYTEAFF	TGTGCCAGCAGTGAAGGACAGTATTATACTGAAGCTTTCTTT
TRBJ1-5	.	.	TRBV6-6	CASKQDGNQPQHF	TGTGCCAGCAAACAGGACGGCAATCAGCCCCAGCATTTT
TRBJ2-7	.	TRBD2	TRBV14	CASSHLAGAREQYF	TGTGCCAGCAGCCATCTAGCGGGGGCACGCGAGCAGTACTTC
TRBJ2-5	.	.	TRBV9	CASSALQGIRETQYF	TGTGCCAGCAGTGCACTCCAGGGGATACGAGAGACCCAGTACTTC
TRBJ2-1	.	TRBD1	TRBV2	CASSERGQYNEQFF	TGTGCCAGCAGTGAGAGGGGACAGTACAATGAGCAGTTCTTC
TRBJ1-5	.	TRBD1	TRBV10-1	CASIGQGGRPQHF	TGCGCCAGCATCGGACAGGGAGGGCGACCCCAGCATTTT
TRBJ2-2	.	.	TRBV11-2	CASSPQSANTGELFF	TGTGCCAGCAGCCCGCAATCGGCGAACACCGGGGAGCTGTTTTTT
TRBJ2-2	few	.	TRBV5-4	CASSLGGHAGGTGELFF	TGTGCCAGCAGCTTGGGGGGACACGCCGGGGGGACCGGGGAGCTGTTTTTT
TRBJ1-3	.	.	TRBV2	CASSQEGNTIYF	TGTGCCAGCAGCCAGGAAGGAAACACCATATATTTT
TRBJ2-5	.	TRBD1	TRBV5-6	CARTTWDRKYQETQYF	TGTGCCAGGACCACTTGGGACAGAAAGTACCAAGAGACCCAGTACTTC
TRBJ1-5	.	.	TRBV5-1	CASSETAGSNQPQHF	TGCGCCAGCAGCGAGACAGCGGGGAGCAATCAGCCCCAGCATTTT
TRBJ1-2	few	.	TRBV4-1	CASSQDRWGDYGYTF	TGCGCCAGCAGCCAAGATCGTTGGGGAGACTATGGCTACACCTTC
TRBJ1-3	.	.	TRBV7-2	CASSPVGTSSGNTIYF	TGTGCCAGCAGCCCCGTGGGGACAAGCTCTGGAAACACCATATATTTT
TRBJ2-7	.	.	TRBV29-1	CSVGLGGTYEQYF	TGCAGCGTTGGATTAGGCGGGACCTACGAGCAGTACTTC
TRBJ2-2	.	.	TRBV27	CASSLRDIPSAGELFF	TGTGCCAGCAGCCTCCGGGACATCCCATCAGCCGGGGAGCTGTTTTTT
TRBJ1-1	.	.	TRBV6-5	CASSHTTGEDTEAFF	TGTGCCAGCAGTCATACCACAGGAGAGGACACTGAAGCTTTCTTT
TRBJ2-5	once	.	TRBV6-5	CASSLTGLETQYF	TGTGCCAGCAGCTTAACAGGGTTGGAGACCCAGTACTTC
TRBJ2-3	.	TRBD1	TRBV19	CASNPGTGGGTDTQYF	TGTGCCAGTAATCCCGGGACAGGGGGCGGCACAGATACGCAGTATTTT
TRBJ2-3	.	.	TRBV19	CASKTGVTLDTQYF	TGTGCCAGTAAGACGGGGGTAACCCTCGATACGCAGTATTTT
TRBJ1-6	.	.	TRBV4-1	CASSQSSSSYNSPLHF	TGCGCCAGCAGCCAATCGTCCAGCTCCTATAATTCACCCCTCCACTTT
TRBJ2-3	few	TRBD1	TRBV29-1	CSVEGPRGRTDTQYF	TGCAGCGTTGAAGGCCCGAGGGGGCGCACAGATACGCAGTATTTT
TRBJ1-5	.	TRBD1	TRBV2	CATHRDRNQPQHF	TGTGCCACCCACCGGGACAGAAATCAGCCCCAGCATTTT
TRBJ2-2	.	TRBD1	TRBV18	CASSRDARTGNTGELFF	TGTGCCAGCTCACGTGACGCCCGGACAGGGAACACCGGGGAGCTGTTTTTT
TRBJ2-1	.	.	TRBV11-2	CASSRWVAARRPNNEQFF	TGTGCCAGCAGCCGGTGGGTAGCGGCGAGGCGTCCTAACAATGAGCAGTTCTTC
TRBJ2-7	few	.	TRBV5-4	CASSFGSGSYEQYF	TGTGCCAGCAGCTTTGGTTCGGGTTCCTACGAGCAGTACTTC
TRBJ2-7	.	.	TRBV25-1	CASRQGSIAYEQYF	TGTGCCAGCAGGCAGGGGTCGATCGCCTACGAGCAGTACTTC
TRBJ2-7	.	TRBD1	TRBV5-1	CASSYRPTGNGHEQYF	TGCGCCAGCAGCTACCGACCGACAGGGAACGGCCACGAGCAGTACTTC
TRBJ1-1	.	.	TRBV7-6	CASSLRADTEAFF	TGTGCCAGCAGCCTCAGGGCGGACACTGAAGCTTTCTTT